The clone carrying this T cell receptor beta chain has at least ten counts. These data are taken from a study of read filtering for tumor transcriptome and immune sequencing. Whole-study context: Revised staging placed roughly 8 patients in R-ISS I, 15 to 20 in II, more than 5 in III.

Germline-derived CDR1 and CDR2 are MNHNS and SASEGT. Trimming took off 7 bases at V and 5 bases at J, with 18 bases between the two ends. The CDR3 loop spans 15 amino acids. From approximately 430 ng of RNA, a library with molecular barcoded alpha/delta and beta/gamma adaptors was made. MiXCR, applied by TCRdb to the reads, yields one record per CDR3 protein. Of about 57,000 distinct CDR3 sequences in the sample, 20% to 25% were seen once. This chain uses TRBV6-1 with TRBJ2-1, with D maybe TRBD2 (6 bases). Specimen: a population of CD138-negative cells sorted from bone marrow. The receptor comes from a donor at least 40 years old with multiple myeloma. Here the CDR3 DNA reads TGTGCCAGCAATCCGCGAGTGGGGGGAAACAATGAGCAGTTCTTC. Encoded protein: CASNPRVGGNNEQFF.